The 28 T cell receptor beta chains reported below all come from one sample, sequenced in a study of early T cells in non-severe SARS-CoV-2 infection. TCRdb re-called the 5' RACE reads with MiXCR, one entry per CDR3 protein. The table includes 60,000 to 75,000 distinct CDR3 sequences, 12% detected once. Sequencing input: whole blood. The receptors originated from an adult who was a healthcare worker with PCR-confirmed SARS-CoV-2 infection or an uninfected control (not recorded which).

This chain's CDR3 is CASSPVLAGELFF. DNA for the CDR3: TGTGCCAGCAGCCCCGTCCTCGCCGGGGAGCTGTTTTTT. The chain uses TRBV11-2 and TRBJ2-2, with D unclear. Trimming shortened V by 5 bases and J by 6 bases, and 10 bases separated the two germline ends. Germline CDR1 and CDR2: SGHAT and FQNNGV. The CDR3 is 13 residues long.

The chain is built from TRBV20-1 and TRBJ2-3, with D uncertain. Germline CDR1 and CDR2: DFQATT and SNEGSKA (reference sequence). This CDR3 has 15 amino acids. V was clipped by 4 bases and J by 2 bases, with 16 bases between them. The CDR3 DNA follows: TGCAGTGCTAAAGGTGGTGGCGTCAACACAGATACGCAGTATTTT. Translation: CSAKGGGVNTDTQYF.

This clonotype has more than one count but fewer than ten. The chain combines TRBV20-1 with TRBJ2-7, with a possible D match to TRBD2 (5 bases). The V gene lost 3 bases and the J gene lost 5 bases, with 11 bases spanning the gap. This CDR3 spans 12 amino acids. Germline-derived CDR1 and CDR2 are DFQATT and SNEGSKA (reference sequence). The CDR3 DNA reads as TGCAGTGCTAGTCGGGGTATACACGAGCAGTACTTC. Its translation is CSASRGIHEQYF.

This clonotype was detected a few times. The chain couples TRBV12-5 to TRBJ2-1; D is unclear. V shed 0 bases and J shed 8 bases, with 2 bases lying between them. The CDR3 loop spans 11 amino acids. CDR1 is LGHNT, CDR2 FRNRAP, per germline. In DNA form, the CDR3 reads TGTGCTAGTGGTTTGGTCTATGAGCAGTTCTTC. Protein product: CASGLVYEQFF.

In this sample, this clonotype turned up many times. This sequence joins TRBV6-1 and TRBJ2-7, with D perhaps TRBD2 (5 bases). Per germline, CDR1 MNHNS and CDR2 SASEGT. The CDR3 has 16 amino acids. Trimming left V 1 base short and J 0 bases short, with 13 bases between. DNA for the CDR3: TGTGCCAGCAGTGAAGTAACCGGCGGAGGCTCCTACGAGCAGTACTTC. Protein: CASSEVTGGGSYEQYF.

V usage is TRBV10-3 and J usage is TRBJ1-2; D gene ambiguous. The germline CDR1 and CDR2 sequences are ENHRY and SYGVKD. V gave up 4 bases and J gave up 3 bases, with 6 bases separating them. The CDR3 is made up of 12 amino acids. The CDR3 bases are TGTGCCATCAGTGGAGTGCACTATGGCTACACCTTC. It specifies CAISGVHYGYTF.

This clonotype was picked up a small number of times. This chain uses TRBV28 with TRBJ1-5; 9 nucleotides line up with TRBD1. Losses at the gene ends were 5 bases for V and 7 bases for J; bases not matched to a gene: 3. The CDR3 is 13 residues long. Germline CDR1 is MDHEN and CDR2 is SYDVKM. CDR3 DNA sequence: TGTGCCAGCAGTGGGACAGGGATACAGCCCCAGCATTTT. Translated, it gives CASSGTGIQPQHF.

In its sample, this clonotype was seen many times. The V gene is TRBV18, the J gene TRBJ2-2, with 7 bases fitting TRBD2. Germline assignment: CDR1 KGHSH and CDR2 LQKENI. The CDR3 consists of 15 residues. V gave up 2 bases and J gave up 3 bases; unmatched junction bases: 3. CDR3 amino acids: CASSPKAGYTGELFF. The DNA for the CDR3 is TGTGCCAGCTCACCAAAAGCGGGGTACACCGGGGAGCTGTTTTTT. Complete variable domain (other parts from reference TRBV18 and TRBJ2-2): NAGVMQNPRHLVRRRGQEARLRCSPMKGHSHVYWYRQLPEEGLKFMVYLQKENIIDESGMPKERFSAEFPKEGPSILRIQQVVRGDSAAYFCASSPKAGYTGELFFGEGSRLTVL.

This clonotype was counted between two and nine times. This chain uses TRBV18 with TRBJ2-7, with a possible D match to TRBD1 (6 bases). The CDR3 is made up of 16 amino acids. Germline CDR1 and CDR2: KGHSH and LQKENI. V was shortened by 5 bases and J by 6 bases, with 23 bases between the two germline ends. The CDR3 region is CASSSKYRAQSGEQYF. The CDR3 DNA follows: TGTGCCAGCTCATCTAAATACAGGGCCCAATCGGGCGAGCAGTACTTC.

This clonotype was recorded many times. V usage is TRBV6-5 and J usage is TRBJ1-4; perhaps TRBD1 as D (5 bases). CDR3 size: 14 residues. Trimming shortened V by 4 bases and J by 3 bases, and 9 bases separated the two germline ends. Germline-derived CDR1 and CDR2 are MNHEY and SVGAGI. CDR3 protein: CASSFRQSNEKLFF. The CDR3 DNA is TGTGCCAGCAGTTTTCGACAGTCTAATGAAAAACTGTTTTTT.

The chain recombines TRBV2 with TRBJ2-7, with 13 bases aligning to TRBD2. Germline V gene sequence: CDR1 SNHLY, CDR2 FYNNEI. After removal of 6 bases from V and 4 bases from J, the junction contained 3 bases not matched to a gene. This CDR3 has 14 amino acids. CDR3 sequence (DNA): TGTGCCAGCAGGTGGACTAGCGGGAGATACGAGCAGTACTTC. Its protein is CASRWTSGRYEQYF.

This clonotype was observed many times. The chain has TRBV7-3 and TRBJ2-2, with D possibly being TRBD1 or TRBD2 (5 bases each). Trimming took off 0 bases at V and 7 bases at J, with 15 bases between the two ends. Germline CDR1 reads SGHTA; CDR2 reads FQGTGA. The CDR3 extends over 16 amino acids. In DNA form, the CDR3 reads TGTGCCAGCAGCTTAACCCCCAGTAGGGGAGTCGGGGAGCTGTTTTTT. Encoded protein: CASSLTPSRGVGELFF.

This clonotype was counted once. V gene TRBV6-2 or TRBV6-3 combines with J gene TRBJ2-1; D is uncertain. Germline-derived CDR1 and CDR2 are MNHEY and SVGEGT. The CDR3 runs to 16 residues. Trimming took off 0 bases at V and 1 base at J, with 10 bases between the two ends. CDR3 in amino acids: CASSYSRPTSYNEQFF. The DNA for the CDR3 is TGTGCCAGCAGTTACTCAAGGCCAACATCCTACAATGAGCAGTTCTTC.

This clonotype has a count of ten or more. The J gene is TRBJ2-5, the V gene TRBV7-9, with D possibly matching TRBD2 (7 bases). Germline CDR1 reads SEHNR; CDR2 reads FQNEAQ (reference sequence). V was pared by 5 bases and J by 5 bases, with 15 bases between. This CDR3 spans 14 amino acids. The CDR3 loop reads CASSPYGGRETQYF. In DNA form, the CDR3 reads TGTGCCAGCAGCCCTTACGGGGGGCGGGAGACCCAGTACTTC.

The CDR3 DNA reads TGTGCCGTTAGCGGGGTGGGTTACAATGAGCAGTTCTTC. This encodes CAVSGVGYNEQFF. The rearrangement links TRBV6-2 or TRBV6-3 to TRBJ2-1, with 8 bases that match TRBD2. V was clipped by 11 bases and J by 4 bases; unmatched bases: 7. Germline lookup yields CDR1 MNHEY and CDR2 SVGEGT. This CDR3 comprises 13 residues.

This clonotype was counted a few times. This chain uses TRBV20-1 with TRBJ1-4; 7 bases are shared with TRBD1. This CDR3 has 15 residues. V shed 6 bases and J 7 bases; nucleotides not matched to a gene: 14. In germline, CDR1 is DFQATT, CDR2 SNEGSKA (reference sequence). CDR3 protein: CSALGRGTAAEKLFF. Here the CDR3 DNA reads TGCAGTGCCCTGGGTCGGGGGACAGCTGCTGAAAAACTGTTTTTT.

In this sample, this clonotype turned up a few times. This rearrangement joins TRBV5-1 to TRBJ1-2; D unclear. CDR1 SGHRS and CDR2 YFSETQ come from the germline V gene. The CDR3 is 14 amino acids. The V end was cut by 4 bases, the J end by 5 bases, with 15 bases between. CDR3 in amino acids: CASSVSGPRYGYTF. The DNA for the CDR3 is TGCGCCAGCAGCGTATCCGGGCCGAGGTATGGCTACACCTTC. The entire variable domain, with the rest obtained from reference TRBV5-1 and TRBJ1-2, is as follows: KAGVTQTPRYLIKTRGQQVTLSCSPISGHRSVSWYQQTPGQGLQFLFEYFSETQRNKGNFPGRFSGRQFSNSRSEMNVSTLELGDSALYLCASSVSGPRYGYTFGSGTRLTVV.

Many counts were recorded for this clonotype. The rearrangement joins TRBV7-9 to TRBJ1-6, with 9 nucleotides matching TRBD1. The CDR3 consists of 15 residues. Looked up from germline, CDR1 is SEHNR and CDR2 is FQNEAQ (reference sequence). J was trimmed by 7 bases and V by 5 bases; bases with no gene match: 6. CDR3 nucleotides: TGTGCCAGCAGCCTGGCGGGGACAGGGAATTCACCCCTCCACTTT. Encoded protein: CASSLAGTGNSPLHF.

This clonotype has a count of ten or more. This rearrangement joins TRBV5-1 to TRBJ2-1, with 12 bases fitting TRBD2. The CDR3 runs to 15 residues. The V and J ends lost 2 bases and 9 bases, in that order; junction bases with no gene match: 6. In germline, CDR1 is SGHRS, CDR2 YFSETQ. CDR3 DNA: TGCGCCAGCAGCTTAGGGACTAGCGGGCCGTCTGAGCAGTTCTTC. Protein: CASSLGTSGPSEQFF.

This rearrangement joins TRBV11-2 to TRBJ1-1, with D hard to call. The CDR3 runs to 13 residues. Germline lookup yields CDR1 SGHAT and CDR2 FQNNGV. The V and J ends lost 3 bases and 4 bases respectively, with 9 bases between them. The CDR3 region has the DNA TGTGCCAGCAGCTTTTCTTGGAGCACTGAAGCTTTCTTT. This codes for CASSFSWSTEAFF.

V gene TRBV7-2 combines with J gene TRBJ2-1, with 8 bases fitting TRBD2. CDR1 SGHTA and CDR2 FQGNSA come from the germline V gene. V gave up 2 bases and J gave up 8 bases; unmatched junction bases: 8. This CDR3 region has 15 residues. CDR3 region: CASSLNAGGFDEQFF. DNA for the CDR3: TGTGCCAGCAGCTTAAATGCGGGGGGCTTTGATGAGCAGTTCTTC.

At least ten counts were recorded for this clonotype. The chain has TRBV20-1 and TRBJ2-7, with 7 positions matching TRBD1. This CDR3 has 16 residues. Germline lookup yields CDR1 DFQATT and CDR2 SNEGSKA (reference sequence). With V trimmed by 0 bases and J by 1 base, 9 bases remained unmatched. The CDR3 nucleotides are TGCAGTGCTAGAGATCCTTTTGCAGGGGGTTCCTACGAGCAGTACTTC. Protein sequence: CSARDPFAGGSYEQYF.

This clonotype was seen more than once but under ten times. The chain recombines TRBV20-1 with TRBJ2-1; D gene ambiguous. Germline V gene sequence: CDR1 DFQATT, CDR2 SNEGSKA (reference sequence). Trimming took off 5 bases at V and 7 bases at J, with 6 bases between the two ends. The CDR3 loop spans 10 amino acids. DNA of the CDR3: TGCAGTGCTGGGATTAATGAGCAGTTCTTC. This sequence encodes CSAGINEQFF.

This clonotype was seen ten or more times. The gene calls are TRBV11-2 and TRBJ2-7; TRBD1 agrees at 9 bases. Germline trimming cut 1 base from V and 4 bases from J; bases unmatched to any gene: 5. Germline CDR1 is SGHAT and CDR2 is FQNNGV. There are 15 residues in the CDR3. For the CDR3, the DNA is TGTGCCAGCAGCTTAGGAACAGGGGGCAAATACGAGCAGTACTTC. Encoded protein: CASSLGTGGKYEQYF. The entire variable domain, with the rest obtained from reference TRBV11-2 and TRBJ2-7, is as follows: EAGVAQSPRYKIIEKRQSVAFWCNPISGHATLYWYQQILGQGPKLLIQFQNNGVVDDSQLPKDRFSAERLKGVDSTLKIQPAKLEDSAVYLCASSLGTGGKYEQYFGPGTRLTVT.

This clonotype appeared a few times. The V call is TRBV20-1, the J call TRBJ2-3, with TRBD2 matching over 14 bases. The J segment lost 0 bases and the V segment lost 5 bases, leaving 10 bases of the junction unmatched. The CDR3 loop spans 18 amino acids. Germline V gene sequence: CDR1 DFQATT, CDR2 SNEGSKA (reference sequence). This CDR3 is CSAAGLAGDGTSTDTQYF. The CDR3 DNA reads as TGCAGTGCTGCGGGACTAGCGGGAGACGGCACTAGCACAGATACGCAGTATTTT.

This clonotype was counted many times. CDR3 residues: CASSLEGRSYEQYF. In DNA, the CDR3 is TGTGCCAGCAGCTTAGAGGGACGTTCCTACGAGCAGTACTTC. The gene calls are TRBV11-2 and TRBJ2-7; D tentatively fits TRBD1 or TRBD2 (5 bases each). The germline V gene encodes CDR1 SGHAT and CDR2 FQNNGV. The CDR3 is 14 residues long. Trimming shortened V by 0 bases and J by 1 base, and 7 bases separated the two germline ends.

V is TRBV29-1 and J is TRBJ1-1; the D is unclear. This CDR3 contains 10 residues. The V gene's germline CDR1 is SQVTM and CDR2 ANQGSEA. The V end lost 4 bases, the J end lost 2 bases, and 2 bases lay between the germline ends. The CDR3 is CSVANTEAFF. The CDR3 DNA reads as TGCAGCGTTGCTAACACTGAAGCTTTCTTT.

This clonotype has just a few counts. The J gene is TRBJ1-1, the V gene TRBV18; no clear D. Germline assignment: CDR1 KGHSH and CDR2 LQKENI. The CDR3 length is 11 residues. Deletions cut 3 bases from V and 5 bases from J, with 4 bases between. In DNA form, the CDR3 reads TGTGCCAGCTCACCGAAGACTGAAGCTTTCTTT. The encoded protein is CASSPKTEAFF.